This T cell receptor beta chain was recovered during a study of CD8 T cells in Susac syndrome. In contrast to the negatively isolated CD8+ and CD4+ T cells, TEMRA cells were FACS-enriched. Trimming removed 5 bases from V and 0 bases from J, with 16 bases in between. CDR3 size: 16 residues. cDNA came from around 0.5 to 1 ug RNA primed by random hexamers. The CDR3 of TCR beta was amplified by immunoSEQ multiplex PCR across 54 Vbeta and 13 Jbeta. Via MiXCR, TCRdb re-called the immunoSEQ multiplex PCR reads, giving one row per CDR3 protein. There are a few hundred thousand distinct CDR3 sequences in the sample; approximately 84% occur only once, and approximately 0.11% lies in the top ten.

This sequence was found in a human donor with multiple sclerosis. The chain employs TRBV12-3 or TRBV12-4 and TRBJ1-1; D unclear. The sequencing input was CD8+ T cells from PBMCs. For the CDR3, the DNA is TGTGCCAGCAGTGTGATCTTTCGCGGCTTGAACACTGAAGCTTTCTTT. It is translated as CASSVIFRGLNTEAFF.